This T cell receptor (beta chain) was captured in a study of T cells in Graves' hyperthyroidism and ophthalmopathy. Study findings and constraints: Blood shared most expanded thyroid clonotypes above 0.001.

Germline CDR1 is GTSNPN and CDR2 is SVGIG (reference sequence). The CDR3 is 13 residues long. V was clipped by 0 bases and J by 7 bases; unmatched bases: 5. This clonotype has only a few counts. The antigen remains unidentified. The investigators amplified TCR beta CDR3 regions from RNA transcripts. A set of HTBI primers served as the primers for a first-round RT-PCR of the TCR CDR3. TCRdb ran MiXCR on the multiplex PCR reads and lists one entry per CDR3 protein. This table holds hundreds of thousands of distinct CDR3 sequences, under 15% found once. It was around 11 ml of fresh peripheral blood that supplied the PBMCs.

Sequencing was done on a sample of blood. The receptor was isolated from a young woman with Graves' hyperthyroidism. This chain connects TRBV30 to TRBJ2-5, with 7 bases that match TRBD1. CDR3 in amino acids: CAWSVRTGSTQYF. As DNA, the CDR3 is TGTGCCTGGAGTGTACGGACAGGATCGACCCAGTACTTC.